The table lists the clone carrying this TCR beta chain with a few counts. Antigen unknown. PCR was performed a second time for roughly 7 to 12 cycles using a sample-barcoded 5' primer and a J-beta primer mix. Through a template-switch adaptor with 12 random nucleotides, each cDNA molecule received a tag. TCRdb re-analysed the 5' RACE reads in MiXCR, keeping a single row per CDR3 protein. The sample includes 1.8 million or so distinct CDR3 sequences, roughly two fifths of them seen just once. This record comes from a study of blood T cells in healthy people across ages. Donors were healthy Caucasian individuals from Russia aged roughly 6 to 90. Study results and limitations: Donor CMV infection status was unknown, possibly confounding age-related changes in expanded clonotypes. Diversity estimated from one million T cells was considered an underestimate.

CDR3 length: 14 residues. CDR1 and CDR2 (germline): SGHRS, YFSETQ. Trimming took 6 bases from V and 0 from J, leaving 11 bases between them. The clonotype was recovered from a human donor in good health. The rearrangement joins TRBV5-1 to TRBJ2-3; maybe TRBD2 (6 bases). Sequences were obtained from blood. CDR3 DNA: TGCGCCAGCACCAGGACTACTAGCACAGATACGCAGTATTTT. It yields the protein CASTRTTSTDTQYF.